A single T cell receptor beta chain is shown here with its context. Its matching antigen is unknown. CDR1 is MDHEN and CDR2 is SYDVKM in the germline V gene. Trimming took 6 bases from V and 5 from J, leaving 5 bases between them. The CDR3 contains 12 residues. Here immunoSEQ multiplex PCR was the method, and the copy in TCRdb shows in-frame clones only, minus some. The sample includes about 120,000 clones, around 91% of them seen just once. The data derive from a study of T cell responses to AZD1222 COVID-19 vaccine. Broader study findings: Receipt of two AZD1222 doses was followed by a rise in Spike-specific TCR breadth and depth. Seropositive AZD1222 recipients at baseline numbered only 6 or 7.

This TCR was recovered from an adult who received the AZD1222 COVID-19 vaccine. This sample comprised peripheral blood, obtained 28 days after the second AZD1222 dose. The V call is TRBV28, the J call TRBJ1-6; D is undetermined. The CDR3 sequence: CASRLDNSPLHF. Here the CDR3 DNA reads TGTGCCAGCAGATTGGATAATTCACCCCTCCACTTT. Full variable domain (remainder filled in from reference TRBV28 and TRBJ1-6): DVKVTQSSRYLVKRTGEKVFLECVQDMDHENMFWYRQDPGLGLRLIYFSYDVKMKEKGDIPEGYSVSREKKERFSLILESASTNQTSMYLCASRLDNSPLHFGNGTRLTVT.